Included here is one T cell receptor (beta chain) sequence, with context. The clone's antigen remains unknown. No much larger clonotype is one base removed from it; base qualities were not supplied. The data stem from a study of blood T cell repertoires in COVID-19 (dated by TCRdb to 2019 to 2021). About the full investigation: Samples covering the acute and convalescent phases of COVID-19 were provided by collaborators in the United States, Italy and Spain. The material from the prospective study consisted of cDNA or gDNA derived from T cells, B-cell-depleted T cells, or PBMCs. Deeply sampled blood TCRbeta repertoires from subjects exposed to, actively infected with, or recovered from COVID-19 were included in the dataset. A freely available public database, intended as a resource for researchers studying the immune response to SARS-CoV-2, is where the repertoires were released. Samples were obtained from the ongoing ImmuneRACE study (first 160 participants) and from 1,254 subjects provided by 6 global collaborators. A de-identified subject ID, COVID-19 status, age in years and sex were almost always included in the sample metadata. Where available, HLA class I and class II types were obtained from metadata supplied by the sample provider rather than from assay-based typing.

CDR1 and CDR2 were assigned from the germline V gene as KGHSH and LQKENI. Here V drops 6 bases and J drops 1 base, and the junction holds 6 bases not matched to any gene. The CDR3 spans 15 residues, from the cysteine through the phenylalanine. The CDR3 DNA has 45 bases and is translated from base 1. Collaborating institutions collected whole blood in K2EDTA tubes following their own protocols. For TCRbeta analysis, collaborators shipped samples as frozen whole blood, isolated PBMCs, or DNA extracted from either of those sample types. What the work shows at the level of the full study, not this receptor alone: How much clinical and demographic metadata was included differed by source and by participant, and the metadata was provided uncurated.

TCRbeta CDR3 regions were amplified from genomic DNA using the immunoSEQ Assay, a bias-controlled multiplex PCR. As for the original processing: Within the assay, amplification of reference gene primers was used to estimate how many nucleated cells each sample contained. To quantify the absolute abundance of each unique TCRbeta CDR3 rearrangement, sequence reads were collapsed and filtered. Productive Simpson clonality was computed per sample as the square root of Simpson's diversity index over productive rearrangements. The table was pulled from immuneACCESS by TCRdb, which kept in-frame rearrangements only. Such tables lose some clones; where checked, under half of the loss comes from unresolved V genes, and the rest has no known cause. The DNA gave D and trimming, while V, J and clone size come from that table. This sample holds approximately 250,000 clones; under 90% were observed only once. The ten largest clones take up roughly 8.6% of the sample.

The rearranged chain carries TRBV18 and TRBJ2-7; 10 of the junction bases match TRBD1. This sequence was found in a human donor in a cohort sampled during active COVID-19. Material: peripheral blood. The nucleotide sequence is TGTGCCAGCTCGGACCGGGACAGGGGTTCCTACGAGCAGTACTTC. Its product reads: CASSDRDRGSYEQYF.